The rows below give T cell receptor beta chains drawn from one sample of a study of cytomegalovirus exposure and HLA in healthy donors. Sequencing used immunoSEQ multiplex PCR; TCRdb keeps in-frame clones, though not all of them. The table has about 82,000 clones, over 70% seen once; the top ten hold about 5.5%. Sample: PBMCs. The origin of the receptors is a male donor in good health and CMV-seropositive. Both conserved end residues are part of each CDR3. Fields, in order: CDR3 protein, CDR3 DNA, D gene, V gene, J gene, clone size. The D gene is left open where the match is weak. A row's size may be missing; if present it is once, few, many or a size class.

CDR3 protein: CASSETTGTVDSYEQYF
CDR3 DNA: TGTGCCAGCAGTGAAACCACCGGGACAGTGGACTCCTACGAGCAGTACTTC
D gene: TRBD1
V gene: TRBV6-1
J gene: TRBJ2-7
clone size: NA

CDR3 protein: CASSLVLAGGYEQYF
CDR3 DNA: TGTGCCAGCAGCTTAGTCCTAGCGGGGGGGTACGAGCAGTACTTC
D gene: TRBD2
V gene: TRBV7-2
J gene: TRBJ2-7
clone size: NA

CDR3 protein: CASAEPGRSYEQYF
CDR3 DNA: TGTGCCAGCGCAGAACCAGGGCGCTCCTACGAGCAGTACTTC
D gene: NA
V gene: TRBV6-5
J gene: TRBJ2-7
clone size: NA

CDR3 protein: CASSLAGGREAQYF
CDR3 DNA: TGTGCCAGCAGCTTAGCGGGGGGACGAGAGGCCCAGTACTTC
D gene: NA
V gene: TRBV7-9
J gene: TRBJ2-5
clone size: NA

CDR3 protein: CASSQLEVYEQYF
CDR3 DNA: TGTGCCAGCTCACAACTAGAGGTCTACGAGCAGTACTTC
D gene: NA
V gene: TRBV18
J gene: TRBJ2-7
clone size: NA

CDR3 protein: CASSIASGSVDEQFF
CDR3 DNA: TGTGCCAGTAGTATAGCTAGCGGGAGTGTCGATGAGCAGTTCTTC
D gene: TRBD2
V gene: TRBV19
J gene: TRBJ2-1
clone size: NA

CDR3 protein: CASSPTTLNYGYTF
CDR3 DNA: TGTGCCAGCAGCCCCACGACACTTAACTATGGCTACACCTTC
D gene: NA
V gene: TRBV27
J gene: TRBJ1-2
clone size: NA

CDR3 protein: CASSQDEVSPDGYTF
CDR3 DNA: TGCGCCAGCAGCCAAGATGAGGTGAGCCCCGACGGCTACACCTTC
D gene: NA
V gene: TRBV4-3
J gene: TRBJ1-2
clone size: NA

CDR3 protein: CASKLPGANQPQHF
CDR3 DNA: TGTGCCAGCAAACTCCCCGGTGCGAATCAGCCCCAGCATTTT
D gene: NA
V gene: TRBV28
J gene: TRBJ1-5
clone size: once

CDR3 protein: CASSGWGTNEKLFF
CDR3 DNA: TGCGCCAGTTCAGGGTGGGGTACTAATGAAAAACTGTTTTTT
D gene: NA
V gene: TRBV5-1
J gene: TRBJ1-4
clone size: NA

CDR3 protein: CASEAGAGGPYSTDTQYF
CDR3 DNA: TGCGCCAGCGAAGCGGGGGCGGGGGGGCCTTATAGCACAGATACGCAGTATTTT
D gene: TRBD2
V gene: TRBV4-1
J gene: TRBJ2-3
clone size: NA

CDR3 protein: CASSQGGQQETQYF
CDR3 DNA: TGCGCCAGCAGCCAAGGGGGACAACAAGAGACCCAGTACTTC
D gene: NA
V gene: TRBV4-1
J gene: TRBJ2-5
clone size: NA

CDR3 protein: CASSPSTVRNTEAFF
CDR3 DNA: TGTGCCAGCTCACCCTCGACAGTGAGGAACACTGAAGCTTTCTTT
D gene: NA
V gene: TRBV18
J gene: TRBJ1-1
clone size: NA

CDR3 protein: CASSSLIAQATLHF
CDR3 DNA: TGTGCCAGCAGCTCTCTTATCGCTCAGGCGACCCTCCACTTT
D gene: NA
V gene: TRBV5-8
J gene: TRBJ1-6
clone size: once

CDR3 protein: CASMRTSGDNEQFF
CDR3 DNA: TGTGCCAGCATGAGGACTAGCGGGGACAATGAGCAGTTCTTC
D gene: TRBD2
V gene: TRBV9
J gene: TRBJ2-1
clone size: NA

CDR3 protein: CASSATSGSINEQFF
CDR3 DNA: TGTGCCAGCAGTGCCACTAGCGGGAGTATCAATGAGCAGTTCTTC
D gene: TRBD2
V gene: TRBV6-1
J gene: TRBJ2-1
clone size: NA

CDR3 protein: CASSQGGRYYEQYF
CDR3 DNA: TGTGCCAGCAGCCAAGGGGGCAGGTACTACGAGCAGTACTTC
D gene: NA
V gene: TRBV14
J gene: TRBJ2-7
clone size: NA

CDR3 protein: CASSEWQDSPLHF
CDR3 DNA: TGTGCCAGCAGCGAGTGGCAGGATTCACCCCTCCACTTT
D gene: NA
V gene: TRBV9
J gene: TRBJ1-6
clone size: NA

CDR3 protein: CASSWQGLAYGEQYF
CDR3 DNA: TGTGCCAGCAGTTGGCAGGGACTAGCCTATGGCGAGCAGTACTTC
D gene: TRBD2
V gene: TRBV6-5
J gene: TRBJ2-7
clone size: NA

CDR3 protein: CAWRAHSGNTIYF
CDR3 DNA: TGTGCCTGGAGGGCTCACTCTGGAAACACCATATATTTT
D gene: NA
V gene: TRBV30
J gene: TRBJ1-3
clone size: few

CDR3 protein: CASSPTGTKGDTIYF
CDR3 DNA: TGTGCCAGCAGTCCGACCGGGACGAAGGGGGACACCATATATTTT
D gene: NA
V gene: TRBV28
J gene: TRBJ1-3
clone size: NA

CDR3 protein: CASSIVAPRDRGSWKAFF
CDR3 DNA: TGCGCCAGCAGCATCGTGGCCCCACGGGACAGAGGCTCCTGGAAAGCTTTCTTT
D gene: TRBD1
V gene: TRBV4-1
J gene: TRBJ1-1
clone size: NA

CDR3 protein: CASSLGEITDTQYF
CDR3 DNA: TGCGCCAGCAGCTTGGGAGAGATCACAGATACGCAGTATTTT
D gene: NA
V gene: TRBV5-1
J gene: TRBJ2-3
clone size: NA

CDR3 protein: CASSFAGSNQPQHF
CDR3 DNA: TGTGCCAGCAGCTTTGCGGGATCTAATCAGCCCCAGCATTTT
D gene: NA
V gene: TRBV5-6
J gene: TRBJ1-5
clone size: NA

CDR3 protein: CASSFQSSGLAQYEQYF
CDR3 DNA: TGTGCCAGCAGCTTTCAAAGTTCAGGACTAGCGCAGTACGAGCAGTACTTC
D gene: TRBD2
V gene: TRBV7-2
J gene: TRBJ2-7
clone size: NA

CDR3 protein: CASSPGQGNYEQYF
CDR3 DNA: TGTGCCAGCAGCCCAGGACAGGGGAATTACGAGCAGTACTTC
D gene: TRBD1
V gene: TRBV7-9
J gene: TRBJ2-7
clone size: NA

CDR3 protein: CASSLRGPMNTEAFF
CDR3 DNA: TGTGCCAGCAGTCTCAGGGGCCCCATGAACACTGAAGCTTTCTTT
D gene: NA
V gene: TRBV28
J gene: TRBJ1-1
clone size: few

CDR3 protein: CASSYPGASEDTQYF
CDR3 DNA: TGTGCCAGCAGTTACCCCGGGGCTAGCGAAGATACGCAGTATTTT
D gene: NA
V gene: TRBV6-5
J gene: TRBJ2-3
clone size: NA

CDR3 protein: CASSEGQGGTEAFF
CDR3 DNA: TGTGCCAGCAGTGAAGGGCAAGGGGGCACTGAAGCTTTCTTT
D gene: NA
V gene: TRBV6-1
J gene: TRBJ1-1
clone size: NA

CDR3 protein: CASSVAYRGYEQYF
CDR3 DNA: TGTGCCAGCAGCGTAGCGTACAGGGGCTACGAGCAGTACTTC
D gene: TRBD1
V gene: TRBV9
J gene: TRBJ2-7
clone size: once

CDR3 protein: CASSSEGTAYGYTF
CDR3 DNA: TGTGCCAGCAGTTCGGAGGGGACAGCCTATGGCTACACCTTC
D gene: TRBD1
V gene: TRBV2
J gene: TRBJ1-2
clone size: NA

CDR3 protein: CAWGTGEAFF
CDR3 DNA: TGTGCCTGGGGAACAGGGGAAGCTTTCTTT
D gene: NA
V gene: TRBV30
J gene: TRBJ1-1
clone size: NA

CDR3 protein: CAVVQGTEAFF
CDR3 DNA: TGTGCCGTCGTCCAGGGGACTGAAGCTTTCTTT
D gene: NA
V gene: TRBV28
J gene: TRBJ1-1
clone size: few

CDR3 protein: CASSLWEGSAGELFF
CDR3 DNA: TGTGCCAGCAGTTTGTGGGAGGGCAGTGCCGGGGAGCTGTTTTTT
D gene: TRBD2
V gene: TRBV27
J gene: TRBJ2-2
clone size: NA

CDR3 protein: CASSLGQGNQPQHF
CDR3 DNA: TGTGCCAGCAGCCTAGGACAGGGCAATCAGCCCCAGCATTTT
D gene: TRBD1
V gene: TRBV7-2
J gene: TRBJ1-5
clone size: NA

CDR3 protein: CASSPPGQEYGYTF
CDR3 DNA: TGTGCCAGCAGTCCCCCGGGACAGGAGTATGGCTACACCTTC
D gene: TRBD1
V gene: TRBV7-9
J gene: TRBJ1-2
clone size: few

CDR3 protein: CASSVGQGGYEQYF
CDR3 DNA: TGTGCCAGCAGCGTCGGACAGGGGGGATACGAGCAGTACTTC
D gene: TRBD1
V gene: TRBV9
J gene: TRBJ2-7
clone size: NA

CDR3 protein: CASSFRTGDATQYF
CDR3 DNA: TGTGCCAGCAGTTTTCGCACAGGGGATGCCACGCAGTATTTT
D gene: TRBD1
V gene: TRBV28
J gene: TRBJ2-3
clone size: NA

CDR3 protein: CASSQHYEQYF
CDR3 DNA: TGTGCCAGCAGCCAACACTACGAGCAGTACTTC
D gene: NA
V gene: TRBV7-9
J gene: TRBJ2-7
clone size: NA

CDR3 protein: CASSQGGGSGGAAFF
CDR3 DNA: TGCGCCAGCAGCCAAGGGGGCGGTTCGGGGGGTGCTGCTTTCTTT
D gene: NA
V gene: TRBV4-1
J gene: TRBJ1-1
clone size: NA

CDR3 protein: CASRAGGSTDTQYF
CDR3 DNA: TGTGCCAGCAGAGCGGGAGGGAGCACAGATACGCAGTATTTT
D gene: TRBD2
V gene: TRBV6-5
J gene: TRBJ2-3
clone size: NA

CDR3 protein: CASSRQGAGGNTIYF
CDR3 DNA: TGTGCCAGCAGCCGACAGGGGGCCGGTGGAAACACCATATATTTT
D gene: TRBD1
V gene: TRBV7-9
J gene: TRBJ1-3
clone size: NA

CDR3 protein: CASSLLQGAVGEQFF
CDR3 DNA: TGTGCCAGCAGCTTACTACAGGGGGCCGTCGGTGAGCAGTTCTTC
D gene: TRBD1
V gene: TRBV7-2
J gene: TRBJ2-1
clone size: NA

CDR3 protein: CASRQGRTYEQYF
CDR3 DNA: TGTGCCAGTAGACAGGGGCGGACCTACGAGCAGTACTTC
D gene: TRBD1
V gene: TRBV19
J gene: TRBJ2-7
clone size: NA

CDR3 protein: CASSPYYRGGTEAFF
CDR3 DNA: TGTGCCAGCAGCCCTTACTACAGGGGCGGGACTGAAGCTTTCTTT
D gene: TRBD1
V gene: TRBV5-4
J gene: TRBJ1-1
clone size: NA

CDR3 protein: CASSRSAGSTDTQYF
CDR3 DNA: TGTGCCAGCAGTCGCTCAGCGGGTTCGACAGATACGCAGTATTTT
D gene: NA
V gene: TRBV28
J gene: TRBJ2-3
clone size: NA

CDR3 protein: CASSSTPSGDTEAFF
CDR3 DNA: TGTGCCAGCAGTTCGACTCCCTCCGGGGACACTGAAGCTTTCTTT
D gene: NA
V gene: TRBV11-2
J gene: TRBJ1-1
clone size: NA

CDR3 protein: CASSYVGFGDINEQFF
CDR3 DNA: TGTGCCAGCAGTTACGTGGGGTTTGGGGACATCAATGAGCAGTTCTTC
D gene: NA
V gene: TRBV6-7
J gene: TRBJ2-1
clone size: once

CDR3 protein: CASSPGLAGALQETQYF
CDR3 DNA: TGTGCCAGCTCACCGGGACTAGCGGGGGCCCTCCAAGAGACCCAGTACTTC
D gene: TRBD2
V gene: TRBV18
J gene: TRBJ2-5
clone size: NA

CDR3 protein: CASSWTRTYNEQFF
CDR3 DNA: TGCGCCAGCAGCTGGACACGCACCTACAATGAGCAGTTCTTC
D gene: NA
V gene: TRBV5-1
J gene: TRBJ2-1
clone size: NA

CDR3 protein: CASSLAGGLSGNTIYF
CDR3 DNA: TGCGCCAGCAGCTTGGCAGGGGGACTTTCTGGAAACACCATATATTTT
D gene: TRBD1
V gene: TRBV5-1
J gene: TRBJ1-3
clone size: NA

CDR3 protein: CASSYAGEITDTQYF
CDR3 DNA: TGTGCCAGCAGTTACGCCGGGGAGATCACAGATACGCAGTATTTT
D gene: NA
V gene: TRBV6-5
J gene: TRBJ2-3
clone size: once

CDR3 protein: CASSHRDRDNEQFF
CDR3 DNA: TGTGCCAGCAGTCACAGAGACAGGGACAATGAGCAGTTCTTC
D gene: TRBD1
V gene: TRBV5-4
J gene: TRBJ2-1
clone size: NA

CDR3 protein: CASSSFGPGQGQGEDEQYF
CDR3 DNA: TGCGCCAGCAGCTCCTTTGGACCCGGCCAAGGACAGGGTGAGGACGAGCAGTACTTC
D gene: TRBD1
V gene: TRBV5-1
J gene: TRBJ2-7
clone size: NA

CDR3 protein: CAATYSTDTQYF
CDR3 DNA: TGTGCCGCCACTTACAGCACAGATACGCAGTATTTT
D gene: NA
V gene: TRBV6-1
J gene: TRBJ2-3
clone size: NA